This T cell receptor beta chain was captured by sequencing in a study of blood T cells in healthy people across ages. Study-wide points: TCR beta diversity was tightly associated with the proportion of naive T cells.

From germline, CDR1 is SGHVS and CDR2 FQNEAQ. The CDR3 length is 14 residues. As for this clonotype: Antigen unknown.

The second PCR ran about 6 to 12 cycles with a sample-barcoded 5' primer and J-beta primers. TCRdb processed the 5' RACE reads anew with MiXCR; each CDR3 protein has one entry. The sample has over 1,200,000 distinct CDR3 sequences, 59% seen once. Sample: blood. The chain is built from TRBV7-8 and TRBJ2-7; 8 bases fit TRBD2. The end of the DNA is better explained by TRBJ2-5, so the J call may be wrong. This receptor was taken from a man between 18 and 29 years old in good health. The CDR3 spells CASSNRLAWETQYF. The CDR3 DNA reads TGTGCCAGCAGCAATAGACTAGCGTGGGAGACCCAGTACTTC.